This T cell receptor (beta chain) was sequenced in a study of identical twins. TCRdb passed the 5' RACE reads through MiXCR, listing each CDR3 protein once. The sample has around 230,000 distinct CDR3 sequences, around 6.5% seen once. This clonotype appeared a few times. These data also formed part of another study, on T cells expressing NK-cell markers. As that report states: Sorting of alpha-beta TCR T cells alone was achieved in several experiments with an anti-gamma-delta TCR antibody. Over 5 donors had dominant NKG2C+ clonotypes that comprised roughly 1.0-8% of their CD8+ T cells.

The clonotype comes from a woman aged 18-29 years in good health. Input material: CD8+ T cells sorted from blood.

CDR3 loop: CSVGDTNYGYTF. Here the CDR3 DNA reads TGCAGCGTTGGAGACACTAACTATGGCTACACCTTC. The chain combines TRBV29-1 with TRBJ1-2; no clear D gene. This CDR3 region has 12 residues. Trimming removed 4 bases at V and 0 bases at J, with 6 bases between. The germline V gene has CDR1 SQVTM and CDR2 ANQGSEA.